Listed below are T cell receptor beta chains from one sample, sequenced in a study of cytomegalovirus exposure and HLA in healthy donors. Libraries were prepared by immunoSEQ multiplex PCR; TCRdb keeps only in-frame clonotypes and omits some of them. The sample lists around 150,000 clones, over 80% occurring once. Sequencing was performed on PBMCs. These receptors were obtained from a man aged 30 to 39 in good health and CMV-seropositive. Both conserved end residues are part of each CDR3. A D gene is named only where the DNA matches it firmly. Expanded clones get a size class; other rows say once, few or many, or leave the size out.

TGTGCCAGCAGCTTAACCACAGGGGGAAATCAGCCCCAGCATTTT CASSLTTGGNQPQHF TRBD1 TRBJ1-5 - TRBV7-9
TGTGCCAGCAGCGTAAGGGGGATCAGCACAGATACGCAGTATTTT CASSVRGISTDTQYF - TRBJ2-3 - TRBV11-2
TGCGCCACCGGGACTCGTACCTACGAGCAGTACTTC CATGTRTYEQYF - TRBJ2-7 - TRBV10-2
TGTGCCAGCAGCCGCACAGGGACCTACGAGCAGTACTTC CASSRTGTYEQYF - TRBJ2-7 - TRBV5-6
TGTGCCAGCAGTGAAGGACTTAGCCTAACCCCTAGCACAGATACGCAGTATTTT CASSEGLSLTPSTDTQYF - TRBJ2-3 - TRBV6-1
TGCGCCAGCAGCCGACACCGGGACAGCTCCTACAATGAGCAGTTCTTC CASSRHRDSSYNEQFF TRBD1 TRBJ2-1 - TRBV4-1
TGTGCCAGCAGCCCGGGCGGGAGTCTCGGCCCTAACTATGGCTACACCTTC CASSPGGSLGPNYGYTF - TRBJ1-2 - TRBV27
TGCGCCAGCAGCCCCCAGGGAGGGATTTCATATAATTCACCCCTCCACTTT CASSPQGGISYNSPLHF - TRBJ1-6 few TRBV4-1
TGTGCCAGCAGCTTTGCGGGAGACACCATATATTTT CASSFAGDTIYF - TRBJ1-3 - TRBV13
TGCGCCAGCACCAAACAACCAGGTGTGGGCGGGGTCGGGGCCAACGTCCTGACTTTC CASTKQPGVGGVGANVLTF - TRBJ2-6 - TRBV5-1
TGTGCCAGCAGCCCCTTTGCACTAGCGGGAAGGGGTGAGCAGTTCTTC CASSPFALAGRGEQFF TRBD2 TRBJ2-1 - TRBV7-2
TGCAGCGCTCTTGGACAGGGGGCCGTTTACTCCTATGGCTACACCTTC CSALGQGAVYSYGYTF TRBD1 TRBJ1-2 - TRBV29-1
TGTGCCAGCAGCGTAGTTATCCGGGGGGCGACAGGGGAGGTCTCTGGGGCCAACGTCCTGACTTTC CASSVVIRGATGEVSGANVLTF - TRBJ2-6 - TRBV9
TGTGCCAGCAGCCTTAATGACAGGGGTTCTTCACCCCTCCACTTT CASSLNDRGSSPLHF TRBD1 TRBJ1-6 few TRBV4-2
TGTGCCATCAGTGGAAAGACTAGCGGGAGCACAGATACGCAGTATTTT CAISGKTSGSTDTQYF TRBD2 TRBJ2-3 - TRBV10-3
TGTGCCAGCACCGAGGCTAGTTCTAACTATGGCTACACCTTC CASTEASSNYGYTF - TRBJ1-2 - TRBV11-2
TGCGCCAGCAGCCAAGATGGGGCCGTCGGTGAGCAGTTCTTC CASSQDGAVGEQFF - TRBJ2-1 - TRBV4-3
TGTGCCAGCAGCCGGCTCGGGGGGGCCACTGAAGCTTTCTTT CASSRLGGATEAFF - TRBJ1-1 - TRBV7-9
TGTGCCAGCAGCGTCCTAAACAGCAATTCACCCCTCCACTTT CASSVLNSNSPLHF - TRBJ1-6 - TRBV7-9
TGTGCCAGCAGTCCAGATTTAAGCTCCTACAATGAGCAGTTCTTC CASSPDLSSYNEQFF - TRBJ2-1 - TRBV27
TGTGCCAGCAGTGGCAGACCAGGGGGCGTTACTAACTATGGCTACACCTTC CASSGRPGGVTNYGYTF TRBD1 TRBJ1-2 few TRBV6-1
TGCGCCAGCACTCTGGGAGTTTATAATTCACCCCTCCACTTT CASTLGVYNSPLHF - TRBJ1-6 - TRBV5-1
TGTGCCAGCAGTGAAGATTTTGTGCGGGGGGGGAATGAGCAGTTCTTC CASSEDFVRGGNEQFF TRBD2 TRBJ2-1 - TRBV2
TGTGCCAGCAGCCATGGGGGGGCCCGCGGGGATTCACCCCTCCACTTT CASSHGGARGDSPLHF - TRBJ1-6 - TRBV7-2
TGTGCCAGCAGCTTGGGGGGCGATAACTATGGCTACACCTTC CASSLGGDNYGYTF - TRBJ1-2 - TRBV5-4
TGTGCCAGCAGCTTAACGGCGGGGAGCGCTTTCACAGATACGCAGTATTTT CASSLTAGSAFTDTQYF - TRBJ2-3 - TRBV7-3